These 17 T cell receptor beta chains came from one sample sequenced in a study of blood T cells in healthy people across ages. Primed by a sample-barcoded 5' primer and a J-beta primer mix, a second PCR proceeded for 7 to 11 cycles. TCRdb processed the 5' RACE reads anew with MiXCR; each CDR3 protein has one entry. The sample shows approximately 2,000,000 distinct CDR3 sequences, 39% of them seen only once. Sequenced input: blood. The receptor source for this set is a human donor in good health.

The chain has TRBV7-9 and TRBJ2-1, with D uncertain. Between the trimmed V and J ends, which lost 2 bases and 4 bases, there was a span of 12 bases. Germline lookup yields CDR1 SEHNR and CDR2 FQNEAQ (reference sequence). This CDR3 comprises 15 residues. As DNA, the CDR3 is TGTGCCAGCAGCTTAAGCCTGGATAAATACAATGAGCAGTTCTTC. Its translation: CASSLSLDKYNEQFF.

This clonotype was counted a few times. The J gene is TRBJ2-3, the V gene TRBV28; TRBD2 is a possible D gene (6 bases). Trimming shortened V by 0 bases and J by 5 bases, and 9 bases separated the two germline ends. There are 14 residues in the CDR3. Germline V CDR1 and CDR2: MDHEN, SYDVKM. The DNA of the CDR3 is TGTGCCAGCAGTTTATGGGAGGGTGGAGATACGCAGTATTTT. Protein product: CASSLWEGGDTQYF.

J is TRBJ2-3 and V is TRBV28; D not resolved. Germline V gene lookup returns CDR1 MDHEN and CDR2 SYDVKM. The length of the CDR3 is 12 residues. V was pared by 6 bases and J by 4 bases, with 8 bases between. In DNA, the CDR3 is TGTGCCAGCAGGGCTCTGGCAGATACGCAGTATTTT. This gives the protein CASRALADTQYF.

This clonotype was seen only a few times. The gene calls are TRBV2 and TRBJ2-3; D gene ambiguous. The V gene's germline CDR1 is SNHLY and CDR2 FYNNEI. CDR3 length equals 14 residues. Trimming removed 5 bases from V and 0 bases from J, with 9 bases in between. In DNA, the CDR3 is TGTGCCAGCAGTCCGGATACCAGCACAGATACGCAGTATTTT. Encoded protein: CASSPDTSTDTQYF.

The rearrangement links TRBV7-6 to TRBJ2-4; no definite D call. The end of the DNA aligns better with TRBJ2-7, so the J call may be wrong. The length of the CDR3 is 17 residues. The germline V gene has CDR1 SGHVS and CDR2 FNYEAQ. CDR3 amino acids: CASSLAGDGVIPYEQYF. The CDR3 nucleotides read TGTGCCAGCAGCTTAGCTGGTGACGGAGTGATCCCCTACGAGCAGTACTTC.

Turning to this clonotype: A read error may account for a junction end that differs from germline. The V and J genes are TRBV7-8 and TRBJ1-5; D is uncertain. Germline V gives CDR1 SGHVS, CDR2 FQNEAQ. This CDR3 has 12 amino acids. The CDR3 nucleotides are TGTGCCAGCAGCTTAAGTACTCAGCTCCAGCATTTT. Its protein is CASSLSTQLQHF. The full variable domain, rest sourced from reference TRBV7-8 and TRBJ1-5, is GAGVSQSPRYKVAKRGQDVALRCDPISGHVSLFWYQQALGQGPEFLTYFQNEAQLDKSGLPSDRFFAERPEGSVSTLKIQRTQQEDSAVYLCASSLSTQLQHFGDGTRLSIL.

The chain carries TRBV10-3 and TRBJ2-1, with D unclear. Trimming shortened V by 2 bases and J by 5 bases, and 4 bases separated the two germline ends. CDR1 is ENHRY, CDR2 SYGVKD, per germline. CDR3 length: 12 amino acids. DNA of the CDR3: TGTGCCATCAGTGAGGACGACAATGAGCAGTTCTTC. Translated: CAISEDDNEQFF.

The J gene is TRBJ2-1, the V gene TRBV12-3 or TRBV12-4; 12 bases are shared with TRBD2. V gave up 4 bases and J gave up 12 bases; unmatched junction bases: 7. This CDR3 has 14 residues. CDR3 amino acids: CASSSSGGAFWQFF. The CDR3 nucleotides read TGTGCCAGCAGTTCTAGCGGGGGGGCTTTTTGGCAGTTCTTC.

J is TRBJ1-2 and V is TRBV29-1; possible D gene TRBD1, 6 bases. Per the germline V gene, CDR1 is SQVTM and CDR2 is ANQGSEA. The CDR3 totals 10 residues. The CDR3, as DNA: TGCAACTACAGGGCCCCTGGCTACACCTTC. It specifies CNYRAPGYTF.

The chain uses TRBV7-2 and TRBJ1-3, with TRBD1 as a possible D gene (5 bases). Germline V gene data show CDR1 as SGHTA and CDR2 as FQGNSA. The V end lost 5 bases, the J end lost 0 bases, and 17 bases lay between the germline ends. The CDR3 extends over 17 amino acids. This chain's CDR3 is CASSLQTWGDSGNTIYF. In nucleotides, the CDR3 is TGTGCCAGCAGCCTACAGACGTGGGGGGACTCTGGAAACACCATATATTTT.

The V call is TRBV12-3 or TRBV12-4, the J call TRBJ1-2, with no clear D. V shed 5 bases and J shed 8 bases, with 9 bases lying between them. CDR3 size: 11 residues. CDR3 sequence reads: CASSQQEGYTF. Here the CDR3 DNA reads TGTGCCAGCAGTCAGCAGGAGGGCTACACCTTC.

This clonotype was found a few times. The rearrangement links TRBV5-4 to TRBJ2-3; possible D gene TRBD1, 8 bases. The germline V gene has CDR1 SGHNT and CDR2 YYREEE (reference sequence). This CDR3 has 14 amino acids. Trimming shortened V by 5 bases and J by 5 bases, and 15 bases separated the two germline ends. The CDR3 region is CASSGTTGGDTQYF. The CDR3 DNA sequence: TGTGCCAGCAGTGGGACTACAGGGGGAGATACGCAGTATTTT.

This chain joins TRBV9 and TRBJ1-6; the D is unclear. The CDR3 loop spans 15 amino acids. V lost 0 bases and J lost 6, with 10 bases in between. Germline V gene sequence: CDR1 SGDLS, CDR2 YYNGEE. The CDR3 DNA follows: TGTGCCAGCAGCGTAGGTGCGGTCGGTAATTCACCCCTCCACTTT. Its protein product is CASSVGAVGNSPLHF.

The CDR3, as DNA: TGTGCCAGCAGTGCCTCATCAATGGGAAACACCATATATTTT. This gives the protein CASSASSMGNTIYF. The rearrangement uses TRBV25-1 and TRBJ1-3; the D is unclear. The CDR3 is made up of 14 amino acids. V lost 4 bases and J lost 4, with 11 bases in between. Per germline, CDR1 MGHDK and CDR2 SYGVNS.

This clonotype has more than one count but fewer than ten. The chain recombines TRBV28 with TRBJ2-3; D may be TRBD1 or TRBD2 (5 bases each). The CDR3 consists of 12 residues. V lost 8 bases to trimming and J lost 2 bases, with 8 bases between them. CDR1 and CDR2 (germline): MDHEN, SYDVKM. The CDR3 here is CASGGHTDTQYF. The CDR3 DNA reads as TGTGCCAGCGGGGGTCACACAGATACGCAGTATTTT.

This rearrangement joins TRBV7-2 to TRBJ2-1, with D uncertain. The germline V and J ends were trimmed by 1 base and 5 bases, with 15 bases remaining between them. Germline lookup yields CDR1 SGHTA and CDR2 FQGNSA. This CDR3 has 16 amino acids. CDR3 nucleotide sequence: TGTGCCAGCAGCTTAGTCCCTTACGGGTCGGACAATGAGCAGTTCTTC. As protein: CASSLVPYGSDNEQFF.

This clonotype was found many times. This rearrangement joins TRBV29-1 to TRBJ2-7, with D perhaps matching TRBD1 (6 bases). Germline values: CDR1 SQVTM, CDR2 ANQGSEA. Trimming pared 2 bases from V and 4 bases from J, leaving 15 bases between. The CDR3 covers 14 residues. The CDR3 loop is CSVETVDRRYEQYF. CDR3 DNA: TGCAGCGTTGAAACAGTTGACAGGCGATACGAGCAGTACTTC.